This record covers a single T cell receptor beta chain. What it binds is not known. The data stem from a study of OX40 agonist ivuxolimab in advanced cancers. Study context: Two patients with cutaneous melanoma and one with hepatocellular carcinoma, three in total, showed partial responses. Study results and limitations: CD8+ T cells showed, on average, more clonal expansion than CD4+ cells.

The CDR3 runs 14 residues. Germline V CDR1 and CDR2: SEHNR, FQNEAQ (reference sequence). Trimming cost V 4 bases and J 10 bases; bases outside gene matches: 12. Clones were read by immunoSEQ multiplex PCR, and TCRdb kept only the in-frame ones, dropping some. This sample has more than 75,000 clones, with around 80% found just once. Specimen: CD4+ or CD8+ T cells sorted from blood, collected in a trial of the OX40 agonist ivuxolimab. The TCR originated in an adult with an advanced solid tumor such as melanoma, head and neck, liver or kidney cancer. The chain is built from TRBV7-9 and TRBJ2-7; TRBD1 matches 8 bases. CDR3 bases: TGTGCCAGCAGCTCGTCTACGGACAGGGCGGTACAGTACTTC. Protein sequence: CASSSSTDRAVQYF.